One sample yielded the 15 T cell receptor beta chains listed below, sequenced in a study of T cells in Graves' hyperthyroidism and ophthalmopathy. The investigators amplified TCR beta CDR3 regions from RNA transcripts. The HTBI primer set served for first-round RT-PCR of the TCR CDR3. MiXCR was run by TCRdb on the multiplex PCR reads, yielding one entry per CDR3 protein. The data hold about 350,000 distinct CDR3 sequences, with about 20% observed a single time. The sample was blood. The receptors were sampled from a young woman with Graves' hyperthyroidism.

The chain uses TRBV12-3 or TRBV12-4 and TRBJ1-5; D not certain. V was cut by 3 bases and J by 6 bases, with 6 bases left in between. The CDR3 extends over 12 amino acids. This CDR3 reads CASSFAVQPQHF. The CDR3 coding sequence is TGTGCCAGCAGTTTTGCGGTTCAGCCCCAGCATTTT.

This clonotype was detected only once. This chain uses TRBV28 with TRBJ1-5; 7 nucleotides match TRBD1. V lost 3 bases and J lost 3; bases outside the gene matches: 8. The length of the CDR3 is 16 residues. In germline, CDR1 is MDHEN, CDR2 SYDVKM. The CDR3 bases are TGTGCCAGCAGTTTTCCCCCGGGACAGCACAATCAGCCCCAGCATTTT. Amino acid sequence: CASSFPPGQHNQPQHF.

This clonotype was observed many times. The chain has TRBV15 and TRBJ2-2, with 7 bases fitting TRBD1. The junction had 9 bases not matched to a gene; V was cut back by 5 bases and J by 0 bases. CDR1 is LNHNV and CDR2 is YYDKDF in the germline V gene (reference sequence). This CDR3 comprises 17 residues. The CDR3 loop is CATSRHPGQPNTGELFF. The CDR3 DNA reads as TGTGCCACCAGCCGACACCCGGGACAGCCGAACACCGGGGAGCTGTTTTTT.

Ten or more counts support this clonotype. The chain links TRBV20-1 to TRBJ2-5, with D perhaps given as TRBD1 or TRBD2 (5 bases each). The germline V gene encodes CDR1 DFQATT and CDR2 SNEGSKA (reference sequence). CDR3 length: 14 residues. The V end was cut by 5 bases, the J end by 1 base, with 14 bases between. The CDR3 sequence: CSAGDGGRQETQYF. The DNA of the CDR3 is TGCAGTGCTGGGGACGGCGGCCGCCAAGAGACCCAGTACTTC.

J is TRBJ1-1 and V is TRBV12-3 or TRBV12-4; no firm D call. This CDR3 is 14 amino acids long. Trimming left V 3 bases short and J 0 bases short, with 8 bases between. The CDR3 loop reads CASSFTTLNTEAFF. The CDR3 DNA sequence: TGTGCCAGCAGTTTTACGACGTTGAACACTGAAGCTTTCTTT.

This clonotype was counted many times. J is TRBJ1-2 and V is TRBV9; D unclear. Trimming pared 0 bases from V and 2 bases from J, leaving 11 bases between. This CDR3 comprises 15 residues. Germline V gene data show CDR1 as SGDLS and CDR2 as YYNGEE. The CDR3 region is CASSVDGGQNYGYTF. The CDR3, as DNA: TGTGCCAGCAGCGTAGACGGAGGCCAAAACTATGGCTACACCTTC.

To note about this clonotype: The junction and the germline gene differ at one end; a read error may be behind it. The chain joins TRBV6-1 to TRBJ1-1, with D possibly being TRBD1 (5 bases). The CDR3 consists of 10 residues. Germline V lookup: CDR1 MNHNS, CDR2 SASEGT. CDR3 in amino acids: CASRDTEACF. CDR3 bases: TGTGCCAGCAGGGACACTGAAGCTTGCTTT.

This clonotype was seen ten or more times. The chain combines TRBV20-1 with TRBJ1-5; D is ambiguous. The CDR3 is 16 amino acids. Per the germline V gene, CDR1 is DFQATT and CDR2 is SNEGSKA (reference sequence). Trimming cost V 0 bases and J 4 bases, with 16 bases left between them. In DNA form, the CDR3 reads TGCAGTGCTAGAGATTCTCCGGGGAAGGGTAATCAGCCCCAGCATTTT. Its translation is CSARDSPGKGNQPQHF.

The table lists this clonotype with many counts. The rearrangement joins TRBV18 to TRBJ1-1; D gene unclear. This CDR3 is built from 15 residues. Germline CDR1 is KGHSH and CDR2 is LQKENI. Trimming removed 0 bases from V and 0 bases from J, with 8 bases in between. This chain's CDR3 is CASSPPLGLNTEAFF. The CDR3 nucleotides read TGTGCCAGCTCACCACCCCTTGGCTTGAACACTGAAGCTTTCTTT. Full variable domain (rest looked up from reference TRBV18 and TRBJ1-1): NAGVMQNPRHLVRRRGQEARLRCSPMKGHSHVYWYRQLPEEGLKFMVYLQKENIIDESGMPKERFSAEFPKEGPSILRIQQVVRGDSAAYFCASSPPLGLNTEAFFGQGTRLTVV.

This clonotype has ten or more counts. J is TRBJ2-5 and V is TRBV4-1, with 8 bases lining up with TRBD2. Germline V lookup: CDR1 MGHRA, CDR2 YSYEKL. This CDR3 spans 17 amino acids. V shed 3 bases, J shed 4 bases, and the junction held 13 bases outside the gene matches. CDR3 in amino acids: CASSHSPPGGAGETQYF. Here the CDR3 DNA reads TGCGCCAGCAGCCATTCCCCACCGGGGGGGGCAGGAGAGACCCAGTACTTC.

This clonotype was counted a few times. The DNA for the CDR3 is TGCAGTGCCCCCCGCGGGGGCACAGATACGCAGTATTTT. Its protein is CSAPRGGTDTQYF. The chain is built from TRBV20-1 and TRBJ2-3, with D perhaps TRBD2 (6 bases). V was cut by 6 bases and J by 1 base, with 11 bases left in between. The CDR3 extends over 13 amino acids. CDR1 and CDR2 from the germline V gene are DFQATT and SNEGSKA (reference sequence).

This clonotype has at least ten counts. The gene calls are TRBV18 and TRBJ1-2; D gene ambiguous. Germline assignment: CDR1 KGHSH and CDR2 LQKENI. CDR3 length: 13 residues. The V gene lost 0 bases and the J gene lost 6 bases, with 8 bases spanning the gap. CDR3 nucleotides: TGTGCCAGCTCACCACCGCGGGTCCATGGCTACACCTTC. Protein: CASSPPRVHGYTF.

This clonotype was counted many times. This sequence joins TRBV20-1 and TRBJ1-1; D remains ambiguous. V gave up 5 bases and J gave up 8 bases, with 6 bases separating them. CDR3 length: 9 amino acids. Germline V gives CDR1 DFQATT, CDR2 SNEGSKA (reference sequence). The CDR3 spells CSAPTEAFF. The CDR3 DNA is TGCAGTGCTCCCACGGAAGCTTTCTTT.

This clonotype was observed at least ten times. The V gene is TRBV9, the J gene TRBJ1-2, with 9 positions matching TRBD1. With V trimmed by 3 bases and J by 3 bases, 6 bases remained unmatched. Germline V gives CDR1 SGDLS, CDR2 YYNGEE. The CDR3 has 15 amino acids. The CDR3 region is CASSATGGVDYGYTF. The CDR3 coding sequence is TGTGCCAGCAGCGCAACAGGGGGCGTTGACTATGGCTACACCTTC.

This clonotype was detected ten times or more. V usage is TRBV20-1 and J usage is TRBJ1-6, with D uncertain. The length of the CDR3 is 13 residues. Trimming took 2 bases from V and 8 from J, leaving 10 bases between them. Germline assignment: CDR1 DFQATT and CDR2 SNEGSKA (reference sequence). The CDR3 sequence: CSARSSSDSPLHF. The CDR3 region has the DNA TGCAGTGCTAGATCCTCGAGTGATTCACCCCTCCACTTT.